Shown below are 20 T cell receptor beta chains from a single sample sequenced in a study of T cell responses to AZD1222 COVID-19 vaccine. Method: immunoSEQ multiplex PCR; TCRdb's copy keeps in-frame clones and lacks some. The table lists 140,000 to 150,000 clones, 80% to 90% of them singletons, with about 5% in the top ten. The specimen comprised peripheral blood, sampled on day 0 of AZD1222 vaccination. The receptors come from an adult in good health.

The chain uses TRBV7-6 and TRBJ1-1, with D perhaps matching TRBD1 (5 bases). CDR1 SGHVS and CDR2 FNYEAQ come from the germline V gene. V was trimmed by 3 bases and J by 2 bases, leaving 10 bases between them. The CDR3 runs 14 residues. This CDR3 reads CASSLGGVNTEAFF. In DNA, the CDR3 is TGTGCCAGCAGCTTGGGGGGGGTAAACACTGAAGCTTTCTTT.

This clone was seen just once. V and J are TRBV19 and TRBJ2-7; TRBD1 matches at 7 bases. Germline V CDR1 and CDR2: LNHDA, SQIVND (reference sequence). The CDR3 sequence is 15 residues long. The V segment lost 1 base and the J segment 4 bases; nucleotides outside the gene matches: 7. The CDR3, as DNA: TGTGCCAGTAGTATAGGGAAGGGGGCTCATTACGAGCAGTACTTC. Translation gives CASSIGKGAHYEQYF.

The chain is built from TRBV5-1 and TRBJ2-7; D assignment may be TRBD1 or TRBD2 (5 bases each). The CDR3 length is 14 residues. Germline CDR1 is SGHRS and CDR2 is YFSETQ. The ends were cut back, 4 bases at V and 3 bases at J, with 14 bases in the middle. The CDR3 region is CASSARDRVYEQYF. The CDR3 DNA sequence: TGCGCCAGCAGCGCCCGGGACCGAGTCTACGAGCAGTACTTC. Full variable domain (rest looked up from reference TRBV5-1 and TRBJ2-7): KAGVTQTPRYLIKTRGQQVTLSCSPISGHRSVSWYQQTPGQGLQFLFEYFSETQRNKGNFPGRFSGRQFSNSRSEMNVSTLELGDSALYLCASSARDRVYEQYFGPGTRLTVT.

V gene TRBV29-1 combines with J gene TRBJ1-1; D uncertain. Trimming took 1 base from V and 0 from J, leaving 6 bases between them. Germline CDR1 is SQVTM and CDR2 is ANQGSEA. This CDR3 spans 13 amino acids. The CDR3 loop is CSVEVAMNTEAFF. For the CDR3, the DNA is TGCAGCGTTGAAGTTGCGATGAACACTGAAGCTTTCTTT.

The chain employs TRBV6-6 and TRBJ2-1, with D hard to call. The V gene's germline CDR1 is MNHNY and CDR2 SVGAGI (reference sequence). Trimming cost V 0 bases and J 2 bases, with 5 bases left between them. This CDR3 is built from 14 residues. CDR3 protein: CASSYSRTYNEQFF. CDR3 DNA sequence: TGTGCCAGCAGTTACTCGCGGACCTACAATGAGCAGTTCTTC.

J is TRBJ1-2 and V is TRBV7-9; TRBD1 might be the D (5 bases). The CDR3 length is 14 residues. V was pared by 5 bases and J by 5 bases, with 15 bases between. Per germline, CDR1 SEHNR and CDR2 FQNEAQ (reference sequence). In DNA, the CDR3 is TGTGCCAGCAGCACGGAACAGGTCACGTATGGCTACACCTTC. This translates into CASSTEQVTYGYTF.

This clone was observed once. The DNA of the CDR3 is TGTGCCAGCAGCTTAGGCAGGACTAGCTCTGGGGCCAACGTCCTGACTTTC. Translating it yields CASSLGRTSSGANVLTF. The genes are TRBV7-8 and TRBJ2-6, with 7 bases fitting TRBD2. CDR1 and CDR2 (germline): SGHVS, FQNEAQ. The CDR3 extends over 17 amino acids. Trimming at V came to 1 base and at J to 0 bases, leaving 3 bases not matched to a gene. Using reference TRBV7-8 and TRBJ2-6 for the parts outside the CDR3, the full variable domain is GAGVSQSPRYKVAKRGQDVALRCDPISGHVSLFWYQQALGQGPEFLTYFQNEAQLDKSGLPSDRFFAERPEGSVSTLKIQRTQQEDSAVYLCASSLGRTSSGANVLTFGAGSRLTVL.

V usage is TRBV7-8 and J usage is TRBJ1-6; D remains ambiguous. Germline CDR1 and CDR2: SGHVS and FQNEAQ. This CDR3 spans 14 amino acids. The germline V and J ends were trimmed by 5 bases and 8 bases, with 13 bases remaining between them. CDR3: CASSLAGNYSPLHF. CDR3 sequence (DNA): TGTGCCAGCAGCCTGGCGGGGAATTATTCACCCCTCCACTTT.

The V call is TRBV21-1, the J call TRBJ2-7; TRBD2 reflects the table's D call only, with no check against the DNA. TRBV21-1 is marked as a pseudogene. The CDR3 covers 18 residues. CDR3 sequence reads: CASSKRWTSGLDSYEQYF. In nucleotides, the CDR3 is TGTGCCAGCAGCAAACGTTGGACTAGCGGGCTGGACTCCTACGAGCAGTACTTC.

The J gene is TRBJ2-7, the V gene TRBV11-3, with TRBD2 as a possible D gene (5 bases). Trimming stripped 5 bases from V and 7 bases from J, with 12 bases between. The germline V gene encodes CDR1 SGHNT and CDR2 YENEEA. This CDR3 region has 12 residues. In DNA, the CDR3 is TGTGCCAGCAGCACGCACTCGGGGGAGCAGTACTTC. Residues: CASSTHSGEQYF.

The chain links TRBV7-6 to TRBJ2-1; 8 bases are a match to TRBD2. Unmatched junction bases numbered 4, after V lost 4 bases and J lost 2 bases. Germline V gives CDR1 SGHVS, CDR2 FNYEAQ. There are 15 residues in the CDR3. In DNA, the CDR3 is TGTGCCAGCAGCTCAATAGCGGGAACCTACAATGAGCAGTTCTTC. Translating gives CASSSIAGTYNEQFF.

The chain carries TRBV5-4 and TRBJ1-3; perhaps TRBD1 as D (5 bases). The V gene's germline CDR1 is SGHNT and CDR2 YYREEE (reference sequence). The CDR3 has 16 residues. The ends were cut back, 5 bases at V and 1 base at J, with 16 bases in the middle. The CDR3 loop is CASSGPPGVSGNTIYF. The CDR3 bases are TGTGCCAGCAGTGGCCCGCCGGGGGTATCTGGAAACACCATATATTTT.

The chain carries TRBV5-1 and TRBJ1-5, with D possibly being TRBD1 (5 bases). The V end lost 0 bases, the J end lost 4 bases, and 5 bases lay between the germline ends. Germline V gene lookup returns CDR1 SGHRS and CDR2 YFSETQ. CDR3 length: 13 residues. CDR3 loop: CASSLGQNQPQHF. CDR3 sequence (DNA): TGCGCCAGCAGCTTGGGACAGAATCAGCCCCAGCATTTT.

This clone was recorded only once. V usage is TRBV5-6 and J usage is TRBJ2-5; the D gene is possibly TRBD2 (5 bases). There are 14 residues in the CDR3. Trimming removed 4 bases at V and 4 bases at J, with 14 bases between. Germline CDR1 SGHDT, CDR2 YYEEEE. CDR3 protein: CASSAGLVGETQYF. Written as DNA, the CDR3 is TGTGCCAGCAGCGCAGGACTGGTGGGAGAGACCCAGTACTTC.

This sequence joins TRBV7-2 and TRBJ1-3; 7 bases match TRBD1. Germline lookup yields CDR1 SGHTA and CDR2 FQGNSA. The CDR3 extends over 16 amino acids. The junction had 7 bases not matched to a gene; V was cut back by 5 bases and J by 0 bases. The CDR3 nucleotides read TGTGCCAGCAGCCCGGCCGGGACAGTCTCTGGAAACACCATATATTTT. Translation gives CASSPAGTVSGNTIYF.

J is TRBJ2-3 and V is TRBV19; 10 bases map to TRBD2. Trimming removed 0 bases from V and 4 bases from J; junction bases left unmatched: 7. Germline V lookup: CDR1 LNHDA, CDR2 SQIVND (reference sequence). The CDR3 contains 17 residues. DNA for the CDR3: TGTGCCAGTAGTATAGATCATCCTAGCGGGAGTTCAGATACGCAGTATTTT. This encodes CASSIDHPSGSSDTQYF.

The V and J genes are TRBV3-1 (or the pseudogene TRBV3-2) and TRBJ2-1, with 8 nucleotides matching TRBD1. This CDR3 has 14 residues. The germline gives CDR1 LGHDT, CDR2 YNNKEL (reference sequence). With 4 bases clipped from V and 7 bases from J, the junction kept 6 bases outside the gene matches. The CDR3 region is CASSPKWTGNEQFF. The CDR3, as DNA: TGTGCCAGCAGCCCCAAATGGACAGGGAATGAGCAGTTCTTC.

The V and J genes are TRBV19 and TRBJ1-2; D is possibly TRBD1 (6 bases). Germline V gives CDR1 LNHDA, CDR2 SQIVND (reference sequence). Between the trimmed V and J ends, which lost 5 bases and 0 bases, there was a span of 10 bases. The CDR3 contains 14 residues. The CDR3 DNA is TGTGCCAGTAGTGCGTACAGGGCTAACTATGGCTACACCTTC. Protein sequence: CASSAYRANYGYTF.

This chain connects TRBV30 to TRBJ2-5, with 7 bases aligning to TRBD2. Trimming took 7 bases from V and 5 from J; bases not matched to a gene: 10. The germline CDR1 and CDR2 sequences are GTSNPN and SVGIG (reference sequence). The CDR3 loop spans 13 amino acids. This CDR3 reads CAFGRLALETQYF. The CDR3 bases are TGTGCCTTCGGGAGGCTAGCGTTGGAGACCCAGTACTTC.

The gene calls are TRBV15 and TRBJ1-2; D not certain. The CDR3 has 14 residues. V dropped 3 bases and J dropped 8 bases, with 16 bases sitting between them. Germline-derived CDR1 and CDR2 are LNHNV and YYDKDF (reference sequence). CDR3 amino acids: CATSSRTPGRGYTF. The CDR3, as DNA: TGTGCCACCAGCAGCCGTACTCCGGGCCGGGGCTACACCTTC.